This T cell receptor beta chain was documented in a study of CD8 T cells in ankylosing spondylitis. The CDR3 loop spans 14 amino acids. V was pared by 2 bases and J by 9 bases, with 3 bases of the junction left unmatched. Germline V lookup: CDR1 MNHEY, CDR2 SVGAGI. One entry per CDR3 protein results from TCRdb running MiXCR on the 5' RACE reads. The data show roughly 160,000 distinct CDR3 sequences, with 9.8% seen just once and about 16% held by the top ten. Whole-study results and caveats: Past research had described some motif variants in reactive arthritis synovial fluid and blood. Within ankylosing spondylitis blood, a TCR beta motif made up of roughly eight highly homologous variants appeared to be characteristic. Relatively rare in peripheral blood, disease-linked clones were also CD8+.

This clonotype was seen only a few times. Its specificity is unknown. Sequencing input: blood, either unsorted or a sorted T cell fraction (not recorded which). This TCR derives from a female donor with ankylosing spondylitis or in good health (not recorded which). V usage is TRBV6-5 and J usage is TRBJ1-6; 8 bases match TRBD1. In DNA, the CDR3 is TGTGCCAGCAGTTACCCAGGACAGGGTTCACCCCTCCACTTT. This gives the protein CASSYPGQGSPLHF.